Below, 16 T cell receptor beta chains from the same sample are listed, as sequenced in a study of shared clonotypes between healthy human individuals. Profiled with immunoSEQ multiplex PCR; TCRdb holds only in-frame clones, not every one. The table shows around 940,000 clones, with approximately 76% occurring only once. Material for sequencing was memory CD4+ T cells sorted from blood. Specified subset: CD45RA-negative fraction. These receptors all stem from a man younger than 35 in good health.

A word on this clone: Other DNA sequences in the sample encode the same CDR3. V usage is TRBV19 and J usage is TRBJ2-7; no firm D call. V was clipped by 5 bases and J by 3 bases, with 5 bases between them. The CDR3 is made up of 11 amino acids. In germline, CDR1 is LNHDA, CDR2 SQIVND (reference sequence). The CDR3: CASSSLYEQYF. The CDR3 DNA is TGTGCCAGTAGTTCCCTCTACGAGCAGTACTTC.

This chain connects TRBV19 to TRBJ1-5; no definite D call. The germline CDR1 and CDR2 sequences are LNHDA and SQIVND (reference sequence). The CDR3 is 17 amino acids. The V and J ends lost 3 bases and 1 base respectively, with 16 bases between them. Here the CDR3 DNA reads TGTGCCAGTAGTATTGCTGAGGGAGTAAGGAGCAATCAGCCCCAGCATTTT. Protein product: CASSIAEGVRSNQPQHF. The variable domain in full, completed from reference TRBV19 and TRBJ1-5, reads DGGITQSPKYLFRKEGQNVTLSCEQNLNHDAMYWYRQDPGQGLRLIYYSQIVNDFQKGDIAEGYSVSREKKESFPLTVTSAQKNPTAFYLCASSIAEGVRSNQPQHFGDGTRLSIL.

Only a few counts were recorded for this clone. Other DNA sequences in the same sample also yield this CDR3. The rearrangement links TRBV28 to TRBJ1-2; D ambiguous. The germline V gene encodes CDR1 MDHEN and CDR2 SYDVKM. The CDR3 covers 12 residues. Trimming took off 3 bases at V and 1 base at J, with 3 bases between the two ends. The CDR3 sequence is CASSLSNYGYTF. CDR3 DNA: TGTGCCAGCAGTTTGAGTAACTATGGCTACACCTTC.

The CDR3 DNA follows: TGTGCCAGCAGGGACAGGGCCTCCTACAATGAGCAGTTCTTC. Protein product: CASRDRASYNEQFF. V is TRBV2 and J is TRBJ2-1; 8 bases align to TRBD1. Trimming took 6 bases from V and 0 from J; bases not matched to a gene: 1. Germline CDR1 is SNHLY and CDR2 is FYNNEI. CDR3 length: 14 residues.

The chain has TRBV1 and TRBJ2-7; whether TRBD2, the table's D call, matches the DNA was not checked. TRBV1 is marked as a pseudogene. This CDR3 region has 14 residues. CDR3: CTTPATISNYEQYF. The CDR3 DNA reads TGCACCACCCCAGCGACTATATCAAACTACGAGCAGTACTTC.

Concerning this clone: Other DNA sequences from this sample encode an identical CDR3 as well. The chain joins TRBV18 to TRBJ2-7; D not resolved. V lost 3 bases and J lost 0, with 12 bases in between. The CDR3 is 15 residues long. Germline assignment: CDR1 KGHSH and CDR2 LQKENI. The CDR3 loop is CASSPPGLSSYEQYF. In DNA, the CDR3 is TGTGCCAGCTCACCGCCGGGCCTGAGCTCCTACGAGCAGTACTTC.

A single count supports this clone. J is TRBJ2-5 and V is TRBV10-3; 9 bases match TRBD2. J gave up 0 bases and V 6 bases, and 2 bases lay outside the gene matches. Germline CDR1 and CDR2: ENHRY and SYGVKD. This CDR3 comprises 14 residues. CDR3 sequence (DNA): TGTGCCATCAGGAGCGGGGGGTACCAAGAGACCCAGTACTTC. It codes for CAIRSGGYQETQYF.

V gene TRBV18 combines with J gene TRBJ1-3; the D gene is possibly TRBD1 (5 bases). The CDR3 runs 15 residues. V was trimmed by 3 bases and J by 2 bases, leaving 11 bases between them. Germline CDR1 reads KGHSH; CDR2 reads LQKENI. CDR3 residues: CASSPGAGTGNTIYF. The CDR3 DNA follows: TGTGCCAGCTCACCTGGGGCAGGGACTGGAAACACCATATATTTT.

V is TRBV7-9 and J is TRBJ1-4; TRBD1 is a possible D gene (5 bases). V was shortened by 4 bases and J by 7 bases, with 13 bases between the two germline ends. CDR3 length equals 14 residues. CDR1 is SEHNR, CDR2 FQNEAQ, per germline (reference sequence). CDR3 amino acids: CASSSSGGGEKLFF. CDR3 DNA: TGTGCCAGCAGCTCGTCGGGGGGAGGTGAAAAACTGTTTTTT.

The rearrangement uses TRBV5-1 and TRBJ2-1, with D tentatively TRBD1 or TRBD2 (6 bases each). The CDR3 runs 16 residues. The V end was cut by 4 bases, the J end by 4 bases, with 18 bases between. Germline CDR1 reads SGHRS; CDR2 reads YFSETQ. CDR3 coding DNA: TGCGCCAGCAGCCAAGGCGGGACACGAAGTTACAATGAGCAGTTCTTC. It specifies CASSQGGTRSYNEQFF. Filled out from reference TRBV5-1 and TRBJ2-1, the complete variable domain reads KAGVTQTPRYLIKTRGQQVTLSCSPISGHRSVSWYQQTPGQGLQFLFEYFSETQRNKGNFPGRFSGRQFSNSRSEMNVSTLELGDSALYLCASSQGGTRSYNEQFFGPGTRLTVL.

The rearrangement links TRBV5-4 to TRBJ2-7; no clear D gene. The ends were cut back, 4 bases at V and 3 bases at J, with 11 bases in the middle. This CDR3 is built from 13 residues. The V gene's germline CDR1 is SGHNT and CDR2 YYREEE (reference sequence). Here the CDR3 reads CASSMDGVYEQYF. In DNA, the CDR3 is TGTGCCAGCAGCATGGACGGCGTCTACGAGCAGTACTTC.

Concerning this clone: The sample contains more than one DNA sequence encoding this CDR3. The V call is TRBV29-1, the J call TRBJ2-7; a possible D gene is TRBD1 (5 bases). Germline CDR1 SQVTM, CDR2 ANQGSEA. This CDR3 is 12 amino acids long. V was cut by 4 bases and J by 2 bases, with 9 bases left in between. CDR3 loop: CSVGRQTYEQYF. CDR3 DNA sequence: TGCAGCGTTGGACGACAGACCTACGAGCAGTACTTC.

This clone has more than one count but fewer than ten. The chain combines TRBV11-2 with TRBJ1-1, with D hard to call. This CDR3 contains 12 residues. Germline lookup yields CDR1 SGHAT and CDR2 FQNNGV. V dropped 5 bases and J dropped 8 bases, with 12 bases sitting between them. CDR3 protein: CASSPTLSEAFF. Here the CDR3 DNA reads TGTGCCAGCAGCCCGACTTTATCCGAAGCTTTCTTT.

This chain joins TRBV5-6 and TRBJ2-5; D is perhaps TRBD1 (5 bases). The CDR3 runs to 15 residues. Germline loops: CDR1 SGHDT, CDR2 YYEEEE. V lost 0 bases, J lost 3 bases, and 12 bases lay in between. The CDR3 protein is CASSLGLTTEETQYF. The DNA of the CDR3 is TGTGCCAGCAGCTTGGGATTAACGACAGAAGAGACCCAGTACTTC.

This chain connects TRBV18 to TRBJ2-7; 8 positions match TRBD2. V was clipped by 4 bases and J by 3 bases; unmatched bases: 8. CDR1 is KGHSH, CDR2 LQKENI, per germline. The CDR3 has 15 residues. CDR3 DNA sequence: TGTGCCAGCTCACTTTCCGGGACTAGGGGCTACGAGCAGTACTTC. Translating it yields CASSLSGTRGYEQYF.

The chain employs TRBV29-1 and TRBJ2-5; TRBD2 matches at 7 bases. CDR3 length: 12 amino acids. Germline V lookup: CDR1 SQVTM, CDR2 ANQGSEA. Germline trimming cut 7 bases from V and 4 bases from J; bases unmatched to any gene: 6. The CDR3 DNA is TGCAGCGCCGCGACTAGCTTAGAGACCCAGTACTTC. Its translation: CSAATSLETQYF.